Listed below are T cell receptor beta chains from one sample, sequenced in a study of STAT3 mutations in large granular lymphocyte leukemia. Libraries were prepared by immunoSEQ multiplex PCR; TCRdb keeps only in-frame clonotypes and omits some of them. The repertoire includes tens of thousands of clones, nearly 90% of them detected once, and 0.4% to 0.5% sits in the top ten. Sequenced: PBMCs. The receptor set was obtained from a human donor with T large granular lymphocyte leukemia. Some clones in this sample may be carry-over from other donors' samples. The CDR3 runs from the conserved cysteine through the conserved F or W. D genes are given only for firm matches. The size field is filled for only some rows; it gives once, few, many or a size class.

j_call v_call d_call clone_size cdr3_nt cdr3_aa
TRBJ1-4 TRBV10-3 NA NA TGTGCCATCAGTGAGTTCAGAGAGCTCAGGGAAAAACTGTTTTTT CAISEFRELREKLFF
TRBJ2-7 TRBV28 NA NA TGTGCCAGCAGTTTACAAACAGGGCTTGTTGTGGTGCAGTACTTC CASSLQTGLVVVQYF
TRBJ1-5 TRBV19 NA NA TGTGCCAGTGGGGAGAGTAAGGTCATTGGCAATCAGCCCCAGCATTTT CASGESKVIGNQPQHF
TRBJ1-2 TRBV9 NA NA TGTGCCAGCAGCCAGACGACGGTAAATGGCTACACCTTC CASSQTTVNGYTF
TRBJ1-4 TRBV10-3 NA NA TGTGCCATCAGTGAGAGAGCTAATGAAAAACTGTTTTTT CAISERANEKLFF
TRBJ2-7 TRBV9 NA NA TGTGCCAGCAGCGTCGACTACCTCTCGGAGCAGTACTTC CASSVDYLSEQYF
TRBJ1-4 TRBV29-1 NA NA TGCAGCGGGGGGTCCGGGACATCTAATGAAAAACTGTTTTTT CSGGSGTSNEKLFF
TRBJ2-3 TRBV28 NA NA TGTGCCAGCAGTTGGGAATCAGATACGCAGTATTTT CASSWESDTQYF
TRBJ2-5 TRBV5-6 NA NA TGTGCCAGCAGCCAGTTCAGGCAAGAGACCCAGTACTTC CASSQFRQETQYF
TRBJ1-2 TRBV2 NA NA TGTGCCAGCAGTGAAGAGGCAGGCATAGAGGGCTACACCTTC CASSEEAGIEGYTF
TRBJ1-5 TRBV10-3 NA NA TGTGCCATCAGCCAAAGCTCAGGAGGGGCGCAGCCCCAGCATTTT CAISQSSGGAQPQHF
TRBJ2-3 TRBV4-1 NA NA TGCGCCAGCAGCCAAGACAGGACGACAAGGGCAGATACGCAGTATTTT CASSQDRTTRADTQYF
TRBJ2-3 TRBV18 NA NA TGTGCCAGCTCACCACCGTCCGACAACACAGATACGCAGTATTTT CASSPPSDNTDTQYF
TRBJ2-3 TRBV10-3 NA NA TGTGCCACCCAAAATCCTCGGGCCGACACAGATACGCAGTATTTT CATQNPRADTDTQYF
TRBJ1-4 TRBV5-4 NA once TGTGCCAGCAGGGACACCGACTCAACTAATGAAAAACTGTTTTTT CASRDTDSTNEKLFF
TRBJ1-2 TRBV5-1 NA NA TGCGCCAGCAGCTTCCAGGGGATAGGTGGCTACACCTTC CASSFQGIGGYTF
TRBJ1-6 TRBV30 NA NA TGTGCCTGGAGTACCGCCCGGGGTAATTCACCCCTCCACTTT CAWSTARGNSPLHF
TRBJ1-2 TRBV29-1 TRBD1 NA TGCAGCGTTGGGACAGGGGAAAATGGCTACACCTTC CSVGTGENGYTF
TRBJ2-2 TRBV18 NA NA TGTGCCAGCTCACCTCTTGGTCAGGGGAGTACCGGGGAGCTGTTTTTT CASSPLGQGSTGELFF
TRBJ2-5 TRBV4-3 NA NA TGCGCCAGCAGCCAAGAGGAGGGGAGGTGGGAGACCCAGTACTTC CASSQEEGRWETQYF
TRBJ2-2 TRBV13 NA NA TGTGCCAGCAGTCCTTCCCCCGGTACCGGGGAGCTGTTTTTT CASSPSPGTGELFF
TRBJ2-7 TRBV29-1 NA NA TGCAGCGCAGGAACTGGGACGGTACTCTACGAGCAGTACTTC CSAGTGTVLYEQYF
TRBJ1-6 TRBV6-5 NA few TGTGCCAGCAGTTACTCGCTAAATTCACCCCTCCACTTT CASSYSLNSPLHF
TRBJ1-5 TRBV30 NA few TGTGCCTGGAGTCAGGGAAGCAATCAGCCCCAGCATTTT CAWSQGSNQPQHF
TRBJ1-4 TRBV29-1 NA NA TGCAGCGTTCGTCGGGGTGAAAAACTGTTTTTT CSVRRGEKLFF
TRBJ1-6 TRBV5-1 TRBD1 NA TGCGCCAGCAGCGTTCAGGGGGCCTCCTATAATTCACCCCTCCACTTT CASSVQGASYNSPLHF
TRBJ1-4 TRBV9 TRBD1 once TGTGCCAGCAGCGAAGGACAGGGGGCGCTTGAAAAACTGTTTTTT CASSEGQGALEKLFF
TRBJ1-1 TRBV10-3 NA NA TGTGCCATCAGTGAGTCGGGTTCGAGGGGAGGCGCGTTAGGCACTGAAGCTTTCTTT CAISESGSRGGALGTEAFF
TRBJ2-1 TRBV30 NA NA TGTGCCTGGGGACGGGGGGCCGATATTGAGCAGTTCTTC CAWGRGADIEQFF
TRBJ2-3 TRBV7-8 NA NA TGTGCCAGCAGCCCCCGACAGGTTGGCGCAAGCACAGATACGCAGTATTTT CASSPRQVGASTDTQYF
TRBJ2-5 TRBV15 TRBD2 NA TGTGCCACCAGCAGGGGTACTAGCGGGGGAGAGACCCAGTACTTC CATSRGTSGGETQYF
TRBJ1-2 TRBV14 TRBD1 NA TGTGCCAGCAGTTGGACAGGGCTGGCTGGCTACACCTTC CASSWTGLAGYTF
TRBJ1-6 TRBV4-2 TRBD1 NA TGTGCCAGCAGCCAAGAACAGGGGGCGCGGCGATCACCCCTCCACTTT CASSQEQGARRSPLHF
TRBJ1-4 TRBV6-1 NA NA TGTGCCAGCAGTGACCCTTTCCGGGACAACCCGTTTTTT CASSDPFRDNPFF
TRBJ2-7 TRBV27 TRBD1 NA TGTGCCAGCAGGGGACAGGACGCCTACGAGCAGTACTTC CASRGQDAYEQYF
TRBJ1-6 TRBV18 NA NA TGTGCCAGCTCACCATTCGGGACTCAACTTTTGGGGAATTCACCCCTCCACTTT CASSPFGTQLLGNSPLHF
TRBJ2-3 TRBV6-5 TRBD1 NA TGTGCCAGCAGTAGGGGGACAGGGGGGACAGATACGCAGTATTTT CASSRGTGGTDTQYF
TRBJ1-6 TRBV2 TRBD1 NA TGTGCCAGCAGTTACCCTGGACAGGCGAGGGACTCACCCCTCCACTTT CASSYPGQARDSPLHF
TRBJ2-5 TRBV13 TRBD1 NA TGTGCCAGCAGCCGAGACAGGGGCGAGACCCAGTACTTC CASSRDRGETQYF
TRBJ1-1 TRBV28 NA NA TGTGCCAGCAGGGGACCTGGCACTGAAGCTTTCTTT CASRGPGTEAFF
TRBJ1-6 TRBV7-9 TRBD1 NA TGTGCCAGCAGCTTGACAGGGCCACCCCTCCACTTT CASSLTGPPLHF
TRBJ2-1 TRBV5-4 NA NA TGTGCCAGCAGCTTGGGGATCGACGGGAGCTCCTACAATGAGCAGTTCTTC CASSLGIDGSSYNEQFF
TRBJ2-3 TRBV5-5 NA NA TGTGCCAGCAGCTTCTTCCGCGGCGGGATCACAGATACGCAGTATTTT CASSFFRGGITDTQYF
TRBJ1-1 TRBV28 NA NA TGTGCCAGCACCGGGATACGAACTGTCGAAGCTTTCTTT CASTGIRTVEAFF
TRBJ2-1 TRBV4-3 NA NA TGCGCCAGCAGCCAAGGTGGTCTTCTGGATGAGCAGTTCTTC CASSQGGLLDEQFF
TRBJ2-3 TRBV18 NA NA TGTGCCAGCTCACCTCTGGGGGGTTTAGCAGATACGCAGTATTTT CASSPLGGLADTQYF
TRBJ2-5 TRBV11-2 NA NA TGTGCCAGCAGCTTTACGGGGGATGAGACCCAGTACTTC CASSFTGDETQYF
TRBJ1-2 TRBV7-9 NA NA TGTGCCAGCAGCTTATGGGCTAACTATGGCTACACCTTC CASSLWANYGYTF
TRBJ2-7 TRBV7-8 NA NA TGTGCCAGCAGCTTAAGGCCCATGGGGGCCCACGAGCAGTACTTC CASSLRPMGAHEQYF
TRBJ1-5 TRBV6-1 NA few TGTGCCAGCAGTGAAATCAGTCTTGCCAGCAATCAGCCCCAGCATTTT CASSEISLASNQPQHF
TRBJ2-2 TRBV6-5 TRBD2 NA TGTGCCTCCACGGCGGGGGTCAACACCGGGGAGCTGTTTTTT CASTAGVNTGELFF
TRBJ1-5 TRBV19 NA NA TGTGCCAGTATGCGTAGGGTTGGCAATCAGCCCCAGCATTTT CASMRRVGNQPQHF
TRBJ2-2 TRBV6-5 TRBD2 NA TGTGCCAGCAGTTACCTGGGACTAGCAGACGGGGAGCTGTTTTTT CASSYLGLADGELFF
TRBJ2-7 TRBV5-1 NA NA TGCGCCAGCAGCGAGTTTTGGCAGGGGAACCACGAGCAGTACTTC CASSEFWQGNHEQYF